This TCR beta chain was recorded in a study of blood T cell repertoires in COVID-19. For the study at large: The origin of the acute and convalescent COVID-19 samples was the United States, Italy and Spain. The analysed material was cDNA or gDNA that came from T cells, B-cell-depleted T cells, or PBMCs.

The method was immunoSEQ multiplex PCR; TCRdb's version includes in-frame clones alone and lacks a portion of them. The sample holds fewer than 85,000 clones, around 90% seen once. This clone was picked up one time. The germline CDR1 and CDR2 sequences are MGHDK and SYGVNS. The CDR3 is 13 amino acids. V lost 3 bases, J lost 8 bases, and 13 bases lay in between. The chain combines TRBV25-1 with TRBJ1-1; weak D call: TRBD1 (5 bases). The sequencing sample was made of peripheral blood. The origin of this receptor is a human donor in a cohort sampled during active COVID-19. CDR3 DNA sequence: TGTGCCAGCAGTGAGCGAAGGGGCGTAGAAGCTTTCTTT. Its translation is CASSERRGVEAFF.